This entry features one T cell receptor beta chain sequence. Germline CDR1 and CDR2: SQVTM and ANQGSEA. The CDR3 spans 13 residues. The V and J ends lost 3 bases and 7 bases respectively, with 13 bases between them. Original data processing: Reference gene primer amplification gave nucleated cell count estimates. Repertoires were generated with immunoSEQ multiplex PCR, while TCRdb's copy carries only in-frame clones and drops some. Clone size and V and J calls were adopted from that table, with D and trimming inferred from the DNA. The data contain some 93,000 clones, around nine tenths of them singletons. This entry belongs to a study of blood T cell repertoires in COVID-19.

This clonotype was obtained from a man in his 60s with acute or convalescent COVID-19. Sequencing was done on a sample of peripheral blood. This chain links TRBV29-1 with TRBJ2-1, with a tentative D call TRBD1 (6 bases). CDR3 DNA sequence: TGCAGCGTTGATGCCCACAGGGTAAATGAGCAGTTCTTC. As protein: CSVDAHRVNEQFF.